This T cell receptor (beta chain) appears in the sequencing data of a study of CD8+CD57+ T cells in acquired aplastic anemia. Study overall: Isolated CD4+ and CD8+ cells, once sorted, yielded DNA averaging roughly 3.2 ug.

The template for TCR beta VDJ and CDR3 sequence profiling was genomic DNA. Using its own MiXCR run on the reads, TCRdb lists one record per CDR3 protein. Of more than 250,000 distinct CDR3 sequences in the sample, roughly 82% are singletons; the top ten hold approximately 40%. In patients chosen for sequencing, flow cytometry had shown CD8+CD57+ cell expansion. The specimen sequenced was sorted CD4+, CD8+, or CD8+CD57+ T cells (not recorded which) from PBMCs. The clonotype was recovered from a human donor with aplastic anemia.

The DNA for the CDR3 is TGTGCCAGCGGGGAAGGGGGCACTAGTGCGCAGTATTTT. Translation: CASGEGGTSAQYF. The chain joins TRBV7-2 to TRBJ2-3, with TRBD1 identical over 7 bases. CDR1 SGHTA and CDR2 FQGNSA come from the germline V gene. The CDR3 length is 13 residues. The V segment lost 8 bases and the J segment 10 bases; nucleotides outside the gene matches: 12.